This T cell receptor beta chain was recovered during a study of shared clonotypes between healthy human individuals. From germline, CDR1 is GTSNPN and CDR2 SVGIG (reference sequence). V dropped 3 bases and J dropped 4 bases, with 4 bases sitting between them. The CDR3 has 11 residues. The table came from immunoSEQ multiplex PCR; TCRdb's copy has only in-frame clones and leaves some out. The repertoire holds about 990,000 clones, with approximately 80% as singletons. Turning to this clone: Its specificity is not known. At the DNA level, this CDR3 is encoded by other sequences in the same sample as well.

General study points: A few donors held approximately 4.5% of naive CD4 clonotypes in common.

The source of this sequence is a man aged 18 to 29 in good health. Some clones in this sample may be carry-over from other donors' samples. The rearrangement joins TRBV30 to TRBJ2-1; D gene ambiguous. Sequencing was performed on memory CD4+ T cells from PBMCs. Subset in this sample: CD45RA-negative fraction. Written as DNA, the CDR3 is TGTGCCTGGAGCGCGTACAATGAGCAGTTCTTC. Amino acids: CAWSAYNEQFF. Based on the CDR3 plus reference TRBV30 and TRBJ2-1, the full variable domain is SQTIHQWPATLVQPVGSPLSLECTVEGTSNPNLYWYRQAAGRGLQLLFYSVGIGQISSEVPQNLSASRPQDRQFILSSKKLLLSDSGFYLCAWSAYNEQFFGPGTRLTVL.